The source of this TCR beta chain is a study of T cells expressing NK-cell markers. Each CDR3 protein gets one entry in TCRdb, which reprocessed the 5' RACE reads and gives no DNA. The repertoire table contains 500,000 to 700,000 distinct CDR3 sequences. The CDR3 is made up of 16 amino acids. Looked up from germline, CDR1 is MNHNS and CDR2 is SASEGT. This TCR came from a man in his late teens or twenties in good health. The specimen was blood T cells: a sorted CD56 or NKG2C T cell subset, CD4+ or CD8+ T cells, or bulk PBMC T cells (not recorded which). The genes are TRBV6-1 and TRBJ2-2. CDR3 sequence: CASSQALGFDTGELFF.